This T cell receptor beta chain was captured by sequencing in a study of cytomegalovirus exposure and HLA in healthy donors. Produced via immunoSEQ multiplex PCR; TCRdb's table is partial and in-frame only. The sample has about 98,000 clones, around 90% seen once. Note on this clone: Its antigen is currently unknown.

This CDR3 comprises 12 residues. Trimming cost V 8 bases and J 3 bases, with 11 bases left between them. In germline, CDR1 is MDHEN, CDR2 SYDVKM. Notes on the study in general: Subsequent analysis found a tendency for first-cohort TCR clusters to co-occur within the approximately 130 validation repertoires. The authors enumerated roughly 180 TCR beta chains as linked to cytomegalovirus. A few CMV-associated chains proved CMV antigen-specific in vitro. Rare sequences made up most TCRs, while some public TCRs were found in many donors.

The chain couples TRBV28 to TRBJ2-7; TRBD2 is a possible D gene (6 bases). The source is a woman in her 30s in good health and CMV-seronegative. Sequenced input: PBMCs. In DNA form, the CDR3 reads TGTGCCAGCTGTCAGGGAGGCTACGAGCAGTACTTC. It translates to CASCQGGYEQYF.